The sequence of this T cell receptor beta chain was determined in a study of cytomegalovirus exposure and HLA in healthy donors. The primer mix had 60 Vbeta and 13 Jbeta primers. Profiling relied on immunoSEQ multiplex PCR, and the TCRdb table lists in-frame clones only, not all of them. This sample carries 100,000 to 150,000 clones, 15% of them seen once, and the ten largest clones take under 2.5%. This clone was recorded a few times. Per germline, CDR1 MNHNS and CDR2 SASEGT. The V gene end was trimmed by 2 bases and the J gene end by 4 bases; junction bases not matched to a gene: 5. The CDR3 runs 15 residues.

Material: PBMCs. J is TRBJ2-3 and V is TRBV6-1; 8 bases agree with TRBD2. This clonotype originated in a young woman in good health and CMV-seronegative. The CDR3 reads CASSEPAGGPDTQYF. As DNA, the CDR3 is TGTGCCAGCAGTGAACCGGCGGGAGGTCCAGATACGCAGTATTTT.